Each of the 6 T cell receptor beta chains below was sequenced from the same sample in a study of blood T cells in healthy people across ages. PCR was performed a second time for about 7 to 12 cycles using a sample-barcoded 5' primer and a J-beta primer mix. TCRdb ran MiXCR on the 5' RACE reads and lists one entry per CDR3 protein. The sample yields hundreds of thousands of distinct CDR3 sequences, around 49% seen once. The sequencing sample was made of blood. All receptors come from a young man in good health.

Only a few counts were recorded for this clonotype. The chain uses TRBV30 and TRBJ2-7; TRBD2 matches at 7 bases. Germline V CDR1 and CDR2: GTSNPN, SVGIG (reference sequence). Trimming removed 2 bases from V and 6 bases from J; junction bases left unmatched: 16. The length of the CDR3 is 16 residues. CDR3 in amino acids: CAWSTAQLSRGVEQYF. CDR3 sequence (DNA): TGTGCCTGGAGTACCGCCCAACTCAGCCGGGGGGTCGAGCAGTACTTC.

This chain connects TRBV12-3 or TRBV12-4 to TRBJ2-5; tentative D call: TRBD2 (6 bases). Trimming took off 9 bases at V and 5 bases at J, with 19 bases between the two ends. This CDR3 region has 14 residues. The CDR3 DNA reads TGTGCCAGTAAACCGGGACTCGGTGGGGAGACCCAGTACTTC. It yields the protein CASKPGLGGETQYF.

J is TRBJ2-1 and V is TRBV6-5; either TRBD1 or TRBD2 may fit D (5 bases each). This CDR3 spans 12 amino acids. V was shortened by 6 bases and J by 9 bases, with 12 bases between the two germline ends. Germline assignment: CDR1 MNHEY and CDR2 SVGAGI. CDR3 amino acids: CASRPGPGEQFF. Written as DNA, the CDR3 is TGTGCCAGCAGACCGGGGCCGGGTGAGCAGTTCTTC.

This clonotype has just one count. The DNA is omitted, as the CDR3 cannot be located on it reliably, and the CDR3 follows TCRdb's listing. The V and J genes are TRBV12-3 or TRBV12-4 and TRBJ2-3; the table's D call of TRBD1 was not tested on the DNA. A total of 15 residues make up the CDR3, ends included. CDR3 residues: CASSFFGGGTDTRYF.

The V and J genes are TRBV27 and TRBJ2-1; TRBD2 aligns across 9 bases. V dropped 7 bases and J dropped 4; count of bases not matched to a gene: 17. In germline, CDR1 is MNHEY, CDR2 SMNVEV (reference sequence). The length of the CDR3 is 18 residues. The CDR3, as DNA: TGTGCCAGCACTTCGGGGCGCGGGGGGGTTTTTCGATACAATGAGCAGTTCTTC. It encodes CASTSGRGGVFRYNEQFF.

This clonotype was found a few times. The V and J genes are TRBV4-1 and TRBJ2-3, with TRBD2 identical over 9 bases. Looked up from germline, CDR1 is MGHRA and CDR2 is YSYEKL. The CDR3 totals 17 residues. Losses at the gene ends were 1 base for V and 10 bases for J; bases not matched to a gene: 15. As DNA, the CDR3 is TGCGCCAGCAGCCAAGGTACCGGGACTAGCAACCCCGTAGCGCAGTATTTT. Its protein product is CASSQGTGTSNPVAQYF.